The sequence of this TCR beta chain was determined in a study of blood T cell repertoires in COVID-19. Across the whole study: Samples of COVID-19 (acute and convalescent) were obtained from the United States, Italy and Spain.

Per the germline V gene, CDR1 is MNHEY and CDR2 is SVGEGT. Trimming took 2 bases from V and 2 from J; bases not matched to a gene: 4. The CDR3 consists of 16 residues. Generated by immunoSEQ multiplex PCR, the TCRdb table keeps only in-frame clones and is missing some. This sample has around 140,000 clones, with about 80% found just once. The clonotype comes from a man between 70 and 80 years old who had recovered from COVID-19. Sequencing input: peripheral blood. The chain employs TRBV6-2 or TRBV6-3 and TRBJ2-7, with 12 bases fitting TRBD2. The CDR3 spells CASSYRTSGTTYEQYF. The CDR3 DNA reads TGTGCCAGCAGTTACAGGACTAGCGGGACTACCTACGAGCAGTACTTC.